These 7 T cell receptor beta chains share one sample of origin, sequenced in a study of blood T cell repertoires in COVID-19. TCRdb's table, derived via immunoSEQ multiplex PCR, lists solely in-frame clones and lacks some. The sample lists some 31,000 clones, around 84% seen once, with about 14% in the top ten. Sequenced sample: peripheral blood. The receptors were gathered from a human donor with acute or convalescent COVID-19. The donor label of this sample is uncertain.

The CDR3 DNA is TGTGCCACCAGTCCTAGCGGGAGAGCCTTCGCAGATACGCAGTATTTT. Protein sequence: CATSPSGRAFADTQYF. The chain has TRBV24-1 and TRBJ2-3; 10 bases are a match to TRBD2. Per germline, CDR1 KGHDR and CDR2 SFDVKD. CDR3 length equals 16 residues. After removal of 6 bases from V and 4 bases from J, the junction contained 9 bases not matched to a gene.

This clone has a single count. This CDR3 is also generated by other DNA sequences in the sample. The J gene is TRBJ2-3, the V gene TRBV5-1, with D perhaps TRBD2 (6 bases). The CDR3 extends over 12 amino acids. Germline V gene sequence: CDR1 SGHRS, CDR2 YFSETQ. V was trimmed by 7 bases and J by 4 bases, leaving 10 bases between them. The CDR3 sequence: CASSWGADTQYF. The CDR3 bases are TGCGCCAGCTCTTGGGGGGCAGATACGCAGTATTTT.

The chain combines TRBV7-9 with TRBJ2-2, with D possibly being TRBD2 (5 bases). Germline V gene data show CDR1 as SEHNR and CDR2 as FQNEAQ (reference sequence). Between the trimmed V and J ends, which lost 1 base and 4 bases, there was a span of 13 bases. The CDR3 has 16 residues. The CDR3 protein is CASSLDVGVGTGELFF. Written as DNA, the CDR3 is TGTGCCAGCAGCTTAGACGTGGGAGTGGGCACCGGGGAGCTGTTTTTT.

The CDR3 loop is CASSGPGTITGELFF. The CDR3 DNA is TGTGCCAGCAGCGGACCCGGGACTATCACCGGGGAGCTGTTTTTT. The chain joins TRBV7-2 to TRBJ2-2; 7 bases line up with TRBD2. The CDR3 consists of 15 residues. The junction had 7 bases not matched to a gene; V was cut back by 5 bases and J by 4 bases. The V gene's germline CDR1 is SGHTA and CDR2 FQGNSA.

The rearrangement joins TRBV6-2 or TRBV6-3 to TRBJ2-2, with D perhaps matching TRBD1 (6 bases). Between the trimmed V and J ends, which lost 0 bases and 2 bases, there was a span of 7 bases. Germline CDR1 is MNHEY and CDR2 is SVGEGT. The length of the CDR3 is 15 residues. As DNA, the CDR3 is TGTGCCAGCAGTTACTCGGGACAAAACACCGGGGAGCTGTTTTTT. Its translation is CASSYSGQNTGELFF.

CDR3 sequence (DNA): TGTGCCAGCAGTCGCAGGGGACATAGGCTTCAGGGAAACACCATATATTTT. This codes for CASSRRGHRLQGNTIYF. The V gene is TRBV27, the J gene TRBJ1-3, with a weak D call TRBD1 (6 bases). Germline V gene data show CDR1 as MNHEY and CDR2 as SMNVEV (reference sequence). The CDR3 covers 17 residues. Trimming cost V 5 bases and J 4 bases, with 21 bases left between them.

The rearrangement links TRBV6-5 to TRBJ1-1; tentatively, D is TRBD1 (5 bases). Germline assignment: CDR1 MNHEY and CDR2 SVGAGI. V lost 0 bases, J lost 7 bases, and 15 bases lay in between. The CDR3 loop spans 15 amino acids. CDR3 residues: CASSYSNPRQYEAFF. CDR3 DNA sequence: TGTGCCAGCAGTTACTCGAATCCGAGACAGTATGAAGCTTTCTTT.